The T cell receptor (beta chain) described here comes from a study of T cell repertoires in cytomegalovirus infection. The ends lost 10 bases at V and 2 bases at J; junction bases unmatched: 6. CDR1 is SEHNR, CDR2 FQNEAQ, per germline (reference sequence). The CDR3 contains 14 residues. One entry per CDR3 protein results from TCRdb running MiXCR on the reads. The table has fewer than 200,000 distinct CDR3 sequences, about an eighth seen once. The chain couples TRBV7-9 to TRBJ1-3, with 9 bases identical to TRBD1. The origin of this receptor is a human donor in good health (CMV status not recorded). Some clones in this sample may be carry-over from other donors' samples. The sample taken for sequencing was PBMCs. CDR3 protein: CATTGDRAGNTIYF. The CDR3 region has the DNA TGTGCCACAACGGGGGACAGGGCTGGAAACACCATATATTTT.